This T cell receptor (beta chain) was recovered during a study of blood T cell repertoires in COVID-19. At the level of the study: Acute and convalescent COVID-19 samples came from the United States, Italy and Spain.

Germline CDR1 reads MGHRA; CDR2 reads YSYEKL. V was pared by 4 bases and J by 1 base, with 7 bases between. The length of the CDR3 is 14 residues. Original processing notes: Counts of nucleated cells, estimated from reference gene primer amplification, were obtained. The repertoire was sequenced with immunoSEQ multiplex PCR; TCRdb's copy has only in-frame clones and lacks some. V, J and clone size were drawn from that table, and D and trimming were deduced from the DNA. The sample consists of about 170,000 clones, around 76% of them appearing once. This chain connects TRBV4-1 to TRBJ2-2, with D perhaps matching TRBD1 (5 bases). The sequenced material came from peripheral blood. This TCR was sampled from a woman aged 70-85 years with acute or convalescent COVID-19. For the CDR3, the DNA is TGCGCCAGCAGCCCGCAGGGGAACACCGGGGAGCTGTTTTTT. This encodes CASSPQGNTGELFF.